A single sample gave rise to the 24 T cell receptor beta chains below, sequenced in a study of blood T cell repertoires in COVID-19. The protocol was immunoSEQ multiplex PCR, while the TCRdb copy is restricted to in-frame clones and leaves out a portion. The data hold more than 40,000 clones, with about 90% observed a single time. The specimen was peripheral blood. Every receptor here comes from a human donor in a cohort sampled during active COVID-19.

This clone was found once. The chain recombines TRBV7-8 with TRBJ1-6; 8 bases map to TRBD1. The CDR3 sequence is 16 residues long. Looked up from germline, CDR1 is SGHVS and CDR2 is FQNEAQ. V trimming: 5 bases; J trimming: 3 bases; junction bases outside the gene matches: 6. DNA of the CDR3: TGTGCCAGCAGCAAGCAGGGGGCGGACTATAATTCACCCCTCCACTTT. Its protein is CASSKQGADYNSPLHF.

The chain employs TRBV9 and TRBJ2-7, with TRBD2 matching over 7 bases. Germline values: CDR1 SGDLS, CDR2 YYNGEE. The J segment lost 0 bases and the V segment lost 3 bases, leaving 3 bases of the junction unmatched. The CDR3 runs to 14 residues. For the CDR3, the DNA is TGTGCCAGCAGCGCCGGGGGGAGCTCCTACGAGCAGTACTTC. Its translation is CASSAGGSSYEQYF.

The chain uses TRBV25-1 and TRBJ1-4, with D possibly matching TRBD1 (5 bases). Germline CDR1 reads MGHDK; CDR2 reads SYGVNS. The CDR3 contains 15 residues. Trimming pared 0 bases from V and 8 bases from J, leaving 13 bases between. CDR3 bases: TGTGCCAGCAGTGAATATCGTGGGGCTGACGAAAAACTGTTTTTT. Translating gives CASSEYRGADEKLFF. Variable domain in full (rest from reference TRBV25-1 and TRBJ1-4): EADIYQTPRYLVIGTGKKITLECSQTMGHDKMYWYQQDPGMELHLIHYSYGVNSTEKGDLSSESTVSRIRTEHFPLTLESARPSHTSQYLCASSEYRGADEKLFFGSGTQLSVL.

This sequence joins TRBV30 and TRBJ1-1; TRBD1 might be the D (5 bases). V lost 7 bases, J lost 0 bases, and 15 bases lay in between. Germline assignment: CDR1 GTSNPN and CDR2 SVGIG (reference sequence). This CDR3 contains 14 residues. The CDR3 nucleotides are TGTGCCTTCCAAGGGGCAGATTTGAACACTGAAGCTTTCTTT. Protein product: CAFQGADLNTEAFF.

Concerning this clone: The junction does not match germline at one end; this may be a read error. This chain uses TRBV6-6 with TRBJ1-1; D is perhaps TRBD1 (5 bases). The CDR3 is 11 residues long. The germline V gene has CDR1 MNHNY and CDR2 SVGAGI (reference sequence). As DNA, the CDR3 is TGTGCCAGCAGCCCCGACAGATCTCCAGTCTTT. Translating it yields CASSPDRSPVF.

This clone was counted between two and nine times. The chain uses TRBV7-3 and TRBJ1-1; no clear D gene. Per germline, CDR1 SGHTA and CDR2 FQGTGA. Trimming removed 5 bases from V and 3 bases from J, with 10 bases in between. The CDR3 contains 13 residues. As DNA, the CDR3 is TGTGCCAGCAGCACCGACGGAGACACTGAAGCTTTCTTT. Translated, it gives CASSTDGDTEAFF.

This clone was observed a handful of times. The V gene is TRBV5-4, the J gene TRBJ1-2; no clear D gene. Trimming pared 4 bases from V and 8 bases from J, leaving 12 bases between. The CDR3 extends over 12 amino acids. Per the germline V gene, CDR1 is SGHNT and CDR2 is YYREEE (reference sequence). CDR3 loop: CASSVWAEGYTF. The DNA for the CDR3 is TGTGCCAGCAGCGTGTGGGCCGAAGGCTACACCTTC. The whole variable domain, filled in from reference TRBV5-4 and TRBJ1-2, reads ETGVTQSPTHLIKTRGQQVTLRCSSQSGHNTVSWYQQALGQGPQFIFQYYREEENGRGNFPPRFSGLQFPNYSSELNVNALELDDSALYLCASSVWAEGYTFGSGTRLTVV.

CDR3 DNA sequence: TGTGCCAGCAGCCAACGGGGGTTGGACTATGGCTACACCTTC. Translation: CASSQRGLDYGYTF. The J gene is TRBJ1-2, the V gene TRBV3-1 (or the pseudogene TRBV3-2); D is possibly TRBD1 (5 bases). The CDR3 consists of 14 residues. CDR1 and CDR2 (germline): LGHDT, YNNKEL (reference sequence). V shed 2 bases and J shed 3 bases, with 10 bases lying between them.

This clone was counted only a few times. V is TRBV18 and J is TRBJ1-3, with TRBD1 matching 9 bases. CDR3 size: 16 residues. Germline-derived CDR1 and CDR2 are KGHSH and LQKENI. Trimming took 3 bases from V and 1 from J; bases not matched to a gene: 4. The CDR3 sequence is CASSPGTGSSGNTIYF. In DNA form, the CDR3 reads TGTGCCAGCTCACCCGGGACAGGGTCATCTGGAAACACCATATATTTT.

This chain uses TRBV19 with TRBJ2-1, with 8 positions matching TRBD1. The CDR3 consists of 17 residues. The V gene's germline CDR1 is LNHDA and CDR2 SQIVND (reference sequence). Unmatched junction bases numbered 11, after V lost 6 bases and J lost 1 base. CDR3 DNA sequence: TGTGCCAGTAGACCCCCGGTCGGACAGGGATCCTACAATGAGCAGTTCTTC. This gives the protein CASRPPVGQGSYNEQFF.

A few counts support this clone. The rearrangement links TRBV9 to TRBJ2-7; no firm D call. V gave up 1 base and J gave up 0 bases, with 8 bases separating them. The CDR3 is 14 residues long. Germline V gives CDR1 SGDLS, CDR2 YYNGEE. This CDR3 is CASSVTYSSYEQYF. The CDR3 region has the DNA TGTGCCAGCAGCGTAACTTACAGCTCCTACGAGCAGTACTTC.

The chain links TRBV4-1 to TRBJ1-3; TRBD1 agrees at 8 bases. CDR1 is MGHRA, CDR2 YSYEKL, per germline. The CDR3 spans 15 residues. V lost 2 bases to trimming and J lost 3 bases; unmatched junction nucleotides: 3. In DNA, the CDR3 is TGCGCCAGCAGCCAACAACAGGGGGATGGAAACACCATATATTTT. Amino acid sequence: CASSQQQGDGNTIYF.

V gene TRBV6-2 or TRBV6-3 combines with J gene TRBJ2-7; 10 bases align to TRBD2. Trimming removed 5 bases from V and 0 bases from J; junction bases left unmatched: 4. The CDR3 runs to 15 residues. Germline V gene lookup returns CDR1 MNHEY and CDR2 SVGEGT. The CDR3 region has the DNA TGTGCCAGCAGTATTAGCGGGGGGTCCTCCTACGAGCAGTACTTC. Its translation: CASSISGGSSYEQYF.

This clone was counted once. This chain links TRBV11-2 with TRBJ1-2; 7 bases map to TRBD1. CDR1 and CDR2 from the germline V gene are SGHAT and FQNNGV. V lost 3 bases to trimming and J lost 6 bases; unmatched junction nucleotides: 13. This CDR3 comprises 16 residues. The CDR3, as DNA: TGTGCCAGCAGCTTCATTTTCTTGGAGGGGGCCGATGGCTACACCTTC. Amino acid sequence: CASSFIFLEGADGYTF. Full variable domain (rest looked up from reference TRBV11-2 and TRBJ1-2): EAGVAQSPRYKIIEKRQSVAFWCNPISGHATLYWYQQILGQGPKLLIQFQNNGVVDDSQLPKDRFSAERLKGVDSTLKIQPAKLEDSAVYLCASSFIFLEGADGYTFGSGTRLTVV.

This chain connects TRBV24-1 to TRBJ2-3; maybe TRBD2 (6 bases). This CDR3 is 15 amino acids long. Trimming cost V 0 bases and J 2 bases, with 8 bases left between them. Germline lookup yields CDR1 KGHDR and CDR2 SFDVKD. CDR3 DNA sequence: TGTGCCACCAGTGATTTGAGGCGGGACACAGATACGCAGTATTTT. Its translation is CATSDLRRDTDTQYF.

The genes are TRBV7-2 and TRBJ2-3; possible D gene TRBD2, 6 bases. CDR1 is SGHTA and CDR2 is FQGNSA in the germline V gene. This CDR3 has 15 residues. Trimming left V 8 bases short and J 3 bases short, with 18 bases between. CDR3 sequence (DNA): TGTGCCAGCGGAGTCAAGGCGGGACCTACAGATACGCAGTATTTT. This translates into CASGVKAGPTDTQYF. The full variable domain, with the rest looked up from reference TRBV7-2 and TRBJ2-3, is GAGVSQSPSNKVTEKGKDVELRCDPISGHTALYWYRQSLGQGLEFLIYFQGNSAPDKSGLPSDRFSAERTGGSVSTLTIQRTQQEDSAVYLCASGVKAGPTDTQYFGPGTRLTVL.

The chain employs TRBV5-6 and TRBJ2-7; tentatively, D is TRBD2 (5 bases). V was trimmed by 0 bases and J by 6 bases, leaving 13 bases between them. The CDR3 totals 14 residues. Germline-derived CDR1 and CDR2 are SGHDT and YYEEEE. The CDR3 DNA reads TGTGCCAGCAGCTTGGGAGGGCCCCTCCGCGAGCAGTACTTC. This gives the protein CASSLGGPLREQYF.

The chain recombines TRBV7-9 with TRBJ2-3, with 8 nucleotides matching TRBD2. The junction had 2 bases not matched to a gene; V was cut back by 6 bases and J by 0 bases. CDR1 SEHNR and CDR2 FQNEAQ come from the germline V gene (reference sequence). This CDR3 region has 14 residues. Here the CDR3 reads CASRSGGSTDTQYF. Written as DNA, the CDR3 is TGTGCCAGCAGAAGCGGGGGCAGCACAGATACGCAGTATTTT.

J is TRBJ1-3 and V is TRBV5-4, with D uncertain. The CDR3 loop spans 14 amino acids. The germline CDR1 and CDR2 sequences are SGHNT and YYREEE (reference sequence). Trimming pared 0 bases from V and 9 bases from J, leaving 13 bases between. CDR3 protein: CASSLGGFSSTIYF. In DNA, the CDR3 is TGTGCCAGCAGCTTGGGAGGGTTTTCCTCCACCATATATTTT.

The sample holds a few counts of this clone. The V and J genes are TRBV5-1 and TRBJ1-1, with 8 bases that match TRBD1. This CDR3 is built from 15 residues. The germline CDR1 and CDR2 sequences are SGHRS and YFSETQ. The V gene end was trimmed by 0 bases and the J gene end by 8 bases; junction bases not matched to a gene: 9. In nucleotides, the CDR3 is TGCGCCAGCAGCTTGGAGGGGACAGGTAATCGCGAAGCTTTCTTT. This sequence encodes CASSLEGTGNREAFF. The full variable domain, completed using reference TRBV5-1 and TRBJ1-1, is KAGVTQTPRYLIKTRGQQVTLSCSPISGHRSVSWYQQTPGQGLQFLFEYFSETQRNKGNFPGRFSGRQFSNSRSEMNVSTLELGDSALYLCASSLEGTGNREAFFGQGTRLTVV.

V is TRBV6-4 and J is TRBJ2-1; weak D call: TRBD2 (5 bases). The V gene lost 6 bases and the J gene lost 0 bases, with 15 bases spanning the gap. Germline V gives CDR1 MRHNA, CDR2 SNTAGT. The CDR3 length is 16 residues. The CDR3 loop is CASSPGSSSSYNEQFF. CDR3 coding DNA: TGTGCCAGCAGCCCTGGGAGTTCCAGCTCCTACAATGAGCAGTTCTTC.

Regarding this clone: Other nucleotide sequences from this sample produce the same CDR3. The chain employs TRBV12-3 or TRBV12-4 and TRBJ2-5, with 7 bases that match TRBD2. Trimming took 2 bases from V and 4 from J; bases not matched to a gene: 1. CDR3 size: 13 residues. This chain's CDR3 is CASSLSGVETQYF. Here the CDR3 DNA reads TGTGCCAGCAGTTTAAGCGGGGTAGAGACCCAGTACTTC.

The chain carries TRBV15 and TRBJ2-5, with a tentative D call TRBD1 (6 bases). Between the trimmed V and J ends, which lost 3 bases and 3 bases, there was a span of 8 bases. Germline V gives CDR1 LNHNV, CDR2 YYDKDF (reference sequence). This CDR3 spans 13 amino acids. The CDR3: CATSSGTKETQYF. As DNA, the CDR3 is TGTGCCACCAGCAGCGGGACAAAAGAGACCCAGTACTTC.

The chain has TRBV7-9 and TRBJ1-4, with no clear D. Germline-derived CDR1 and CDR2 are SEHNR and FQNEAQ (reference sequence). This CDR3 has 15 amino acids. Trimming stripped 0 bases from V and 1 base from J, with 6 bases between. CDR3 amino acids: CASSLAPGTNEKLFF. The CDR3 bases are TGTGCCAGCAGCTTAGCGCCGGGAACTAATGAAAAACTGTTTTTT.